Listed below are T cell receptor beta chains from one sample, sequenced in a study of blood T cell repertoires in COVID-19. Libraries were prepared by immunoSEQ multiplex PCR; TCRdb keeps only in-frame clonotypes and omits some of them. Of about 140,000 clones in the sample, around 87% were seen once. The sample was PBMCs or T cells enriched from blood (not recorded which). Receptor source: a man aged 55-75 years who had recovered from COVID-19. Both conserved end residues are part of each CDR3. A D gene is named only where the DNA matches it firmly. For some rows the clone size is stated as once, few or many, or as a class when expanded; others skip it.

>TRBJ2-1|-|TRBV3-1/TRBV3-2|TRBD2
CASETSGESQFF
TGTGCCAGCGAAACTAGCGGAGAGTCGCAGTTCTTC
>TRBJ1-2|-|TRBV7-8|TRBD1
CASSLAVGQGLNSRYGYTF
TGTGCCAGCAGCTTAGCGGTTGGACAGGGATTAAACTCGCGCTATGGCTACACCTTC
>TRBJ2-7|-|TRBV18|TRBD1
CASSPSPGQGYEQYF
TGTGCCAGCTCACCATCGCCGGGACAGGGGTACGAGCAGTACTTC
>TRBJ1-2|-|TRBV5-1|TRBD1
CASSLEGTVYGYTF
TGCGCCAGCAGCTTGGAAGGGACAGTCTATGGCTACACCTTC
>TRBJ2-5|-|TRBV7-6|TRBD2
CASSLMGGSQETQYF
TGTGCCAGCAGCCTAATGGGAGGGTCGCAAGAGACCCAGTACTTC
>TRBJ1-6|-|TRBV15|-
CATSRDTGQLTYSPLHF
TGTGCCACCAGCAGAGATACCGGACAGCTCACCTATTCACCCCTCCACTTT
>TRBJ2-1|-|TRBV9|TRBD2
CASSQTSGRNNEQFF
TGTGCCAGCAGCCAGACTAGCGGGAGGAACAATGAGCAGTTCTTC
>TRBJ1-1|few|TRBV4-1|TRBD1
CASSQVGTAEAFF
TGCGCCAGCAGCCAAGTAGGGACAGCTGAAGCTTTCTTT
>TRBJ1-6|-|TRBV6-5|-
CASSYSGSSYNSPLHF
TGTGCCAGCAGTTACTCTGGGAGCTCCTATAATTCACCCCTCCACTTT
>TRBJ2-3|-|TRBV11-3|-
CASSSGQSTDTQYF
TGTGCCAGCAGCTCCGGACAGTCCACAGATACGCAGTATTTT
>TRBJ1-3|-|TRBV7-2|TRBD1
CASSLLGQGSGNTIYF
TGTGCCAGCAGCTTACTAGGACAGGGGTCTGGAAACACCATATATTTT
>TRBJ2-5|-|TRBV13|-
CASSSLGLETQYF
TGTGCCAGCAGCTCCCTCGGGTTAGAGACCCAGTACTTC
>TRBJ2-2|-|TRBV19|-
CASLLGGTGELFF
TGTGCCAGTTTATTAGGGGGCACCGGGGAGCTGTTTTTT
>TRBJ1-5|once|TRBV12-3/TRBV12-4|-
CASTPGRPQHF
TGTGCCAGCACGCCTGGGAGGCCCCAGCATTTT
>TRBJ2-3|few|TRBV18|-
CASSPSRLGASDTQYF
TGTGCCAGCTCACCCTCGCGGCTTGGGGCGTCAGATACGCAGTATTTT
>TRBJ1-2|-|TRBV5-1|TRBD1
CASSLDGQGIYGYTF
TGCGCCAGCAGCTTGGACGGACAGGGAATCTATGGCTACACCTTC
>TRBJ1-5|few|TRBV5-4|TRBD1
CASSVDRDNQPQHF
TGTGCCAGCAGCGTGGACAGGGACAATCAGCCCCAGCATTTT
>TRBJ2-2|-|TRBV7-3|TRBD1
CASSPQTGSTGELFF
TGTGCCAGCAGCCCACAGACAGGGTCCACCGGGGAGCTGTTTTTT
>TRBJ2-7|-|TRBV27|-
CARGLGGRYEQYF
TGTGCCAGGGGGTTGGGGGGTCGGTACGAGCAGTACTTC
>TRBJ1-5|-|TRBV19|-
CASSIVTEFNQPQHF
TGTGCCAGTAGTATCGTAACGGAGTTCAATCAGCCCCAGCATTTT
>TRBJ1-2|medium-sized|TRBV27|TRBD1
CASSLSGTGARGYTF
TGTGCCAGCAGTTTATCGGGGACAGGGGCGCGGGGCTACACCTTC
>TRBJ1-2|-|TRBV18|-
CASSLTEQAFYGYTF
TGTGCCAGCTCACTAACCGAACAGGCTTTCTATGGCTACACCTTC
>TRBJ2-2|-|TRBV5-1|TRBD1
CASSLKQGPGELFF
TGCGCCAGCAGCTTGAAACAGGGGCCCGGGGAGCTGTTTTTT
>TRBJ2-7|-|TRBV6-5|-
CASSYRGEQYF
TGTGCCAGCAGTTACAGAGGCGAGCAGTACTTC
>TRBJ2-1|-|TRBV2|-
CASSERSNEQFF
TGTGCCAGCAGTGAGCGGAGCAATGAGCAGTTCTTC
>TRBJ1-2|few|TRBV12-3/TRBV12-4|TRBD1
CASSPGGLDGYTF
TGTGCCAGCAGTCCAGGGGGCCTTGATGGCTACACCTTC
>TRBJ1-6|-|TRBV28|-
CASEGPRWSLHNSPLHF
TGTGCCAGCGAAGGTCCGCGATGGAGTTTGCATAATTCACCCCTCCACTTT
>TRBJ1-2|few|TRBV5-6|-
CASSLGQGAGYTF
TGTGCCAGCAGCTTGGGGCAGGGTGCCGGCTACACCTTC
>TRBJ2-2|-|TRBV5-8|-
CASSRDIRGTGELFF
TGTGCCAGCAGTCGGGACATCCGGGGCACCGGGGAGCTGTTTTTT
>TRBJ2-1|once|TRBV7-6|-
CASSLALAGNEQFF
TGTGCCAGCAGCTTAGCGTTGGCAGGTAATGAGCAGTTCTTC
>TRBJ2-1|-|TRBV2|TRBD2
CASSDGAGVTLGEQFF
TGTGCCAGCAGTGATGGGGCGGGAGTGACCCTGGGGGAGCAGTTCTTC
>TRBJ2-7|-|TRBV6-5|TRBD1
CASSYTNRGTEQYF
TGTGCCAGCAGTTACACAAACAGGGGAACCGAGCAGTACTTC
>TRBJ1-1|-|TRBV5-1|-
CASSYLEGADTEAFF
TGCGCCAGCAGCTACCTCGAGGGCGCGGACACTGAAGCTTTCTTT
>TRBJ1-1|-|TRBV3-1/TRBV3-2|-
CASSQDGNTEAFF
TGTGCCAGCAGCCAAGACGGGAACACTGAAGCTTTCTTT
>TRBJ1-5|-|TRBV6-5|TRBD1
CASSSSGGAGQPQHF
TGTGCCAGCAGTTCCTCAGGGGGCGCAGGGCAGCCCCAGCATTTT
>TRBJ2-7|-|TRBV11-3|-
CASSPDNTYEQYF
TGTGCCAGCAGCCCCGACAACACCTACGAGCAGTACTTC
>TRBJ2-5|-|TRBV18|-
CASSPPYETQYF
TGTGCCAGCTCACCACCCTATGAGACCCAGTACTTC
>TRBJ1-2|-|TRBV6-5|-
CASSPGVSYGYTF
TGTGCCAGCAGTCCAGGGGTTTCCTATGGCTACACCTTC
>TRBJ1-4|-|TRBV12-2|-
CASRLGDRRVLATNEKLFF
TGTGCAAGTCGCTTAGGGGACAGGAGGGTGCTAGCAACTAATGAAAAACTGTTTTTT
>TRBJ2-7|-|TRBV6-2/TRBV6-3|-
CASSYFQEGGFDEQYF
TGTGCCAGCAGTTACTTCCAAGAGGGCGGTTTCGACGAGCAGTACTTC
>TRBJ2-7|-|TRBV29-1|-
CSVETGSYEQYF
TGCAGCGTTGAAACCGGTTCCTACGAGCAGTACTTC
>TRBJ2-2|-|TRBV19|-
CASSIRGIGGELFF
TGTGCCAGTAGTATAAGGGGGATTGGCGGGGAGCTGTTTTTT
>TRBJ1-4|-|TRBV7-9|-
CASSLFGGWNPNEKLFF
TGTGCCAGCAGCCTCTTTGGAGGATGGAACCCTAATGAAAAACTGTTTTTT
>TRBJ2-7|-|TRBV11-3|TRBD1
CASSPGQSSYEQYF
TGTGCCAGCAGCCCGGGACAGAGCTCCTACGAGCAGTACTTC
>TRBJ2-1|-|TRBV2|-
CASSDRTSYNEQFF
TGTGCCAGCAGTGATCGAACTAGTTACAATGAGCAGTTCTTC
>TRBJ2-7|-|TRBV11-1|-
CASRNSGRGPGEQYF
TGTGCCAGCAGAAATAGCGGAAGGGGGCCCGGCGAGCAGTACTTC
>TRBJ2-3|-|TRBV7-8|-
CASSLATAWMGTDTQYF
TGTGCCAGCAGCTTAGCCACAGCATGGATGGGCACAGATACGCAGTATTTT
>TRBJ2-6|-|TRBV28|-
CASSPRGRGANVLTF
TGTGCCAGTTCCCCCCGAGGGCGAGGGGCCAACGTCCTGACTTTC
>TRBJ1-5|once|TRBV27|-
CASSFTHSVYSNQPQHF
TGTGCCAGCAGTTTTACGCACTCGGTTTATAGCAATCAGCCCCAGCATTTT
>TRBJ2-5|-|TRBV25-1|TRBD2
CASMLGLAVPTKEETQYF
TGTGCCAGCATGTTAGGACTAGCGGTGCCGACAAAGGAAGAGACCCAGTACTTC
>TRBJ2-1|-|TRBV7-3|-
CASSFYRDNEQFF
TGTGCCAGCAGCTTTTACAGGGACAATGAGCAGTTCTTC
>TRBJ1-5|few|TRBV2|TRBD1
CASSRDRDQPQHF
TGTGCCAGCAGCCGCGACAGGGATCAGCCCCAGCATTTT
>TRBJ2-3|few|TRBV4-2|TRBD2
CASSQVRASGDSDTQYF
TGTGCCAGCAGCCAAGTTAGAGCTAGCGGGGATTCAGATACGCAGTATTTT
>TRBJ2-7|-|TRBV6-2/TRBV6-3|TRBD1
CASSYPTQGAVYEQYF
TGTGCCAGCAGTTACCCCACACAGGGGGCCGTGTACGAGCAGTACTTC
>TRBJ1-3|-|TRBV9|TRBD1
CASSVWDRGWGNTIYF
TGTGCCAGCAGCGTATGGGACAGGGGTTGGGGAAACACCATATATTTT
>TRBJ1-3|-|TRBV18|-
CASSPGLSGNTIYF
TGTGCCAGCTCACCGGGACTCTCTGGAAACACCATATATTTT
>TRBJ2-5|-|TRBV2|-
CASSPHSGTRIGAQYF
TGTGCCAGCAGTCCACACTCCGGGACACGCATTGGGGCCCAGTACTTC
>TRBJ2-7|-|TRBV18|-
CASSRDTTYEQYF
TGTGCCAGCTCACGGGACACCACCTACGAGCAGTACTTC